This TCR beta chain was recovered during a study of regulatory T cells in long-lasting Graves disease. Arm-PCR of CDR3 regions with iRepertoire HTBI primers generated TCR beta libraries. In TCRdb, the multiplex PCR reads were re-called with MiXCR into one record per CDR3 protein. The table has roughly 610,000 distinct CDR3 sequences, around 15% seen once. This clonotype was detected a few times. Indicated time point: newly diagnosed GD, antithyroid drugs for less than 3 months. Isolated PBMC RNA provided the starting material for the TCR library. This sample also belongs to another study, concerning T cells in Graves' hyperthyroidism and ophthalmopathy. This second study says: Model predictions of ophthalmopathy came a median approximately 6.8 months before onset.

The source was peripheral blood mononuclear cells (PBMCs), collected at new diagnosis, from a patient treated with antithyroid drugs. The receptor was isolated from a woman in her twenties or thirties with Graves disease.

Written as DNA, the CDR3 is TGCGCCAGCAGCCCCGGGACAGGGGGCCCTGGGGCCAACGTCCTGACTTTC. Translated: CASSPGTGGPGANVLTF. This chain connects TRBV5-1 to TRBJ2-6; 12 bases map to TRBD1. CDR1 and CDR2 from the germline V gene are SGHRS and YFSETQ. V dropped 4 bases and J dropped 2; count of bases not matched to a gene: 4. There are 17 residues in the CDR3.